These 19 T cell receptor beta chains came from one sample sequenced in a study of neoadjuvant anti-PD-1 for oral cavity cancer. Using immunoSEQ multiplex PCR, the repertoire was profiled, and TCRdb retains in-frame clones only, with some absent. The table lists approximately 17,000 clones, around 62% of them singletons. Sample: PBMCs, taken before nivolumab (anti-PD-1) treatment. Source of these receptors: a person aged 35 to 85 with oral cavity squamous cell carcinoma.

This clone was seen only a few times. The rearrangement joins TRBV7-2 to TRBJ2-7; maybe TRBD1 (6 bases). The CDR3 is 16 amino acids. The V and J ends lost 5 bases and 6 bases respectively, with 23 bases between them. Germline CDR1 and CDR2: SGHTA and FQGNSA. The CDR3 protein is CASSERTAMTGREQYF. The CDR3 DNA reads TGTGCCAGCAGCGAGCGGACAGCCATGACGGGTCGCGAGCAGTACTTC.

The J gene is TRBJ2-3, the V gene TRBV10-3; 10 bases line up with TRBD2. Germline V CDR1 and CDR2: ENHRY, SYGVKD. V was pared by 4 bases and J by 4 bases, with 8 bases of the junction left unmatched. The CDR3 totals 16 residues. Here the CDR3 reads CAISGSSGSRPDTQYF. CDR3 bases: TGTGCCATCAGTGGATCTAGCGGGAGCCGCCCAGATACGCAGTATTTT.

CDR3 residues: CASSQGQSGDEQYF. The CDR3 nucleotides are TGCGCCAGCAGCCAGGGCCAGTCGGGTGACGAGCAGTACTTC. The J gene is TRBJ2-7, the V gene TRBV4-1; D unresolved. Trimming pared 3 bases from V and 5 bases from J, leaving 14 bases between. The germline V gene has CDR1 MGHRA and CDR2 YSYEKL. The CDR3 has 14 residues.

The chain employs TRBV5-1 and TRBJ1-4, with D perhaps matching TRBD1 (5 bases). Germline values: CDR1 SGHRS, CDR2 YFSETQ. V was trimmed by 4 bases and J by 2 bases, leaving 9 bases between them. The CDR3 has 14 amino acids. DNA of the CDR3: TGCGCCAGCAGCGCAGGGTGGACTAATGAAAAACTGTTTTTT. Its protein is CASSAGWTNEKLFF.

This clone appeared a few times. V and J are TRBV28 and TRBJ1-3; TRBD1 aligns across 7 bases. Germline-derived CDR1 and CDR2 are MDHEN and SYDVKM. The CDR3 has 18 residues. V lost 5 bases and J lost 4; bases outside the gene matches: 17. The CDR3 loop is CASSQIGGTGTAGNTIYF. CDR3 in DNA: TGTGCCAGCAGTCAAATTGGGGGAACCGGGACAGCCGGAAACACCATATATTTT.

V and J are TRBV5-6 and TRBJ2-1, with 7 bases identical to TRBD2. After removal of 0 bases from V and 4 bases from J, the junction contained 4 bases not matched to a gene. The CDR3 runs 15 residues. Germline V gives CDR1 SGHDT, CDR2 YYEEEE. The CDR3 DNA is TGTGCCAGCAGCTTGGGCGGGAGAATATACAATGAGCAGTTCTTC. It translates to CASSLGGRIYNEQFF.

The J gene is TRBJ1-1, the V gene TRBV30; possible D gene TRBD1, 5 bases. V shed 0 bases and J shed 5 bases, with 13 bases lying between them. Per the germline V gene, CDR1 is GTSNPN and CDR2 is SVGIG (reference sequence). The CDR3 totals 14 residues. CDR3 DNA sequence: TGTGCCTGGAGTGTACTCGACAGAGGAACTGAAGCTTTCTTT. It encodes CAWSVLDRGTEAFF.

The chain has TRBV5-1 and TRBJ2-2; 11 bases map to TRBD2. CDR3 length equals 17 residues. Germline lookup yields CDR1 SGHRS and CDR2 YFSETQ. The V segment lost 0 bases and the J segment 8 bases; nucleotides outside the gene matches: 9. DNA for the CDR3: TGCGCCAGCAGCTTGGCAGAGACTAGCGGGACTCTTGGGGAGCTGTTTTTT. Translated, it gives CASSLAETSGTLGELFF.

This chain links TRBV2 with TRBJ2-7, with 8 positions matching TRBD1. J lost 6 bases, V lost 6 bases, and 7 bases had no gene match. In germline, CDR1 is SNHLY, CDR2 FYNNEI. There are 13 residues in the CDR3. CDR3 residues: CASRGGQEVEQYF. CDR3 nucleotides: TGTGCCAGCAGGGGGGGACAGGAGGTCGAGCAGTACTTC.

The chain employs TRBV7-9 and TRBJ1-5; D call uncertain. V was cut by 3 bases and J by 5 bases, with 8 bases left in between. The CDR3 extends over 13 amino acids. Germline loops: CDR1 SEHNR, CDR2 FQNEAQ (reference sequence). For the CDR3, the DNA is TGTGCCAGCAGCTTTGATAGGGATCAGCCCCAGCATTTT. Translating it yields CASSFDRDQPQHF.

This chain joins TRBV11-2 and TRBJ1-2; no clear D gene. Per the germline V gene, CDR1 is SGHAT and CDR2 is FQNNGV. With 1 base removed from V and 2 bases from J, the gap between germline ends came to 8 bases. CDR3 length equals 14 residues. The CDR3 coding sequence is TGTGCCAGCAGCTTAGGGACGAGCAACTATGGCTACACCTTC. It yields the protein CASSLGTSNYGYTF.

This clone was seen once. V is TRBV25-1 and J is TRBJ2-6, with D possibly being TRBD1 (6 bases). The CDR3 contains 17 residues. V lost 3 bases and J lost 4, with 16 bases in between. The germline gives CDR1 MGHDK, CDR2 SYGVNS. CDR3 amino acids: CASSDRLTGYGANVLTF. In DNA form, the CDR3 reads TGTGCCAGCAGTGACCGACTTACAGGGTACGGGGCCAACGTCCTGACTTTC.

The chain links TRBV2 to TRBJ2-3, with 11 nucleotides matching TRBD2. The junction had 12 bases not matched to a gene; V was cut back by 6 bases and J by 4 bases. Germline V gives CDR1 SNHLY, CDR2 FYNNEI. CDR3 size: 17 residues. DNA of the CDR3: TGTGCCAGCAGGGTCCGAGTAGCGGGAGGGAATGCAGATACGCAGTATTTT. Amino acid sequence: CASRVRVAGGNADTQYF.

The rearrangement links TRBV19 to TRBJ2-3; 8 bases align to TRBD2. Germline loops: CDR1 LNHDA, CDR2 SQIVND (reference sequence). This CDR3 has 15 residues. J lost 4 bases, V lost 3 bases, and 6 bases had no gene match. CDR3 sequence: CASSISGGPSDTQYF. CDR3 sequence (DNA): TGTGCCAGTAGTATTTCGGGAGGGCCGTCAGATACGCAGTATTTT.

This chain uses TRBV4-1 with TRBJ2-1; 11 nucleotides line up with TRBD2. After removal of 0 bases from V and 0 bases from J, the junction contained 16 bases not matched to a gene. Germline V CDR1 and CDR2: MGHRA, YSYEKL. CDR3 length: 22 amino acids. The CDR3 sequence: CASSQDGRSSGRSQSSYNEQFF. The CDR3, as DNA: TGCGCCAGCAGCCAAGATGGTAGGTCTAGCGGGAGGTCCCAGAGCTCCTACAATGAGCAGTTCTTC.

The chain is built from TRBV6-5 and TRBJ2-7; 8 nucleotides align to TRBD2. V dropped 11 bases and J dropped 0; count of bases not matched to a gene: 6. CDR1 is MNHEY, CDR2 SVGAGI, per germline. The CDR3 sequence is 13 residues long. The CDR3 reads CAGVSGSSYEQYF. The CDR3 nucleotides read TGTGCCGGGGTAAGCGGGAGCTCCTACGAGCAGTACTTC.

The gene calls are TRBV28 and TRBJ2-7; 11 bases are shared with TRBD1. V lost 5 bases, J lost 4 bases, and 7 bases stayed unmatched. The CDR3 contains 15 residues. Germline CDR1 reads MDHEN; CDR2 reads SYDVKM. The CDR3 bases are TGTGCCAGCAGTACCGGACAGGGGGCTGGGTACGAGCAGTACTTC. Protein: CASSTGQGAGYEQYF.

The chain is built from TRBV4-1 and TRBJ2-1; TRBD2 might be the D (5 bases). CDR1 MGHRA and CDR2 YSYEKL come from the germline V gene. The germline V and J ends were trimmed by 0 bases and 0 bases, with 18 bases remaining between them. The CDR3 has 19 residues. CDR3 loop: CASSQERSRRVSSYNEQFF. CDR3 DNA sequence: TGCGCCAGCAGCCAAGAAAGGTCCCGGCGGGTGAGCTCCTACAATGAGCAGTTCTTC.

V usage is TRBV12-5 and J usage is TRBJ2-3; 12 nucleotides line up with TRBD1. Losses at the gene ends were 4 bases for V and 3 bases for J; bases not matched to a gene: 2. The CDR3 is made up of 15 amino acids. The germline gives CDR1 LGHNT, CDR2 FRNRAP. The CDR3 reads CASGSGQGATDTQYF. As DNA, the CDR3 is TGTGCTAGTGGTTCGGGACAGGGGGCGACAGATACGCAGTATTTT.